These T cell receptor beta chains were read from a single sample in a study of T cell responses to AZD1222 COVID-19 vaccine. The assay was immunoSEQ multiplex PCR, and TCRdb's table has in-frame clones only and misses some. Here the sample spans 90,000 to 95,000 clones, approximately 90% being singletons. The specimen comprised peripheral blood, sampled on day 0 of AZD1222 vaccination. The receptors originated from an adult in good health. Both conserved end residues are part of each CDR3. D genes are given only for firm matches. For some rows the clone size is stated as once, few or many, or as a class when expanded; others skip it.

DNA | CDR3 | size | V | length | D | J
TGTGCCAGCAGCATTTACGGGAGCACAGATACGCAGTATTTT | CASSIYGSTDTQYF | NA | TRBV9 | 14 | NA | TRBJ2-3
TGTGCCAGCTGGATCCCCGACAATGAGCAGTTCTTC | CASWIPDNEQFF | NA | TRBV5-4 | 12 | NA | TRBJ2-1
TGTGCCAGCTCACCCGGACCCACATATAGCAATCAGCCCCAGCATTTT | CASSPGPTYSNQPQHF | NA | TRBV18 | 16 | NA | TRBJ1-5
TGTGCCAGCGTCCCCCCGGGGGGGTCCTACGAGCAGTACTTC | CASVPPGGSYEQYF | once | TRBV2 | 14 | TRBD2 | TRBJ2-7
TGTGCCAGCAGCTCCGGGATCCTTGGGACTGGGGCCAACGTCCTGACTTTC | CASSSGILGTGANVLTF | once | TRBV11-2 | 17 | NA | TRBJ2-6
TGTGCCAGCAGCTACGGGGGAGACACTGAAGCTTTCTTT | CASSYGGDTEAFF | NA | TRBV7-3 | 13 | NA | TRBJ1-1
TGTGCCAGCGCACCCGGTTTACAGGGGGTGACTAACTATGGCTACACCTTC | CASAPGLQGVTNYGYTF | NA | TRBV18 | 17 | TRBD1 | TRBJ1-2
TGTGCCAGCAGCGTAGAGGACAGGGTCTCAACTAATGAAAAACTGTTTTTT | CASSVEDRVSTNEKLFF | NA | TRBV9 | 17 | TRBD1 | TRBJ1-4
TGTGCCAGCAGTTTGATAGAGGAGAACACCGGGGAGCTGTTTTTT | CASSLIEENTGELFF | NA | TRBV27 | 15 | NA | TRBJ2-2
TGTGCCAGCAGCCAAGAGGGACAGTTCAGCTCTGGGGCCAACGTCCTGACTTTC | CASSQEGQFSSGANVLTF | NA | TRBV4-2 | 18 | TRBD1 | TRBJ2-6
TGTGCCAGCAGCCAAGTCGACTTCCTCTATGGCTACACCTTC | CASSQVDFLYGYTF | NA | TRBV3-1/TRBV3-2 | 14 | NA | TRBJ1-2
TGTGCCGGGGCGAGGGGCACAGATACGCAGTATTTT | CAGARGTDTQYF | NA | TRBV28 | 12 | NA | TRBJ2-3